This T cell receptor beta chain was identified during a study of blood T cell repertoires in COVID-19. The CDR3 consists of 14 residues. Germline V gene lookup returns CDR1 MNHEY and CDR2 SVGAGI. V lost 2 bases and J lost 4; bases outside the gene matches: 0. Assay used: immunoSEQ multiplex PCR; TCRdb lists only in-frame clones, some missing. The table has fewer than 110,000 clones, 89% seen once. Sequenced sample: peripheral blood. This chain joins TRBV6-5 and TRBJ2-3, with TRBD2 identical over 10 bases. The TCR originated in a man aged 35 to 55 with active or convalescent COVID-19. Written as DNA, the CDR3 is TGTGCCAGCAGTTACCTAGCGGGGGCAGATACGCAGTATTTT. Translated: CASSYLAGADTQYF.